The T cell receptor (beta chain) described here comes from a study of blood T cells in healthy people across ages. General observations from the study: Since the PBMCs were unsorted, naive and antigen-experienced cells could not be conclusively compared.

For the second PCR, which ran for about 7 to 11 cycles, a sample-barcoded 5' primer and a J-beta primer mix were used. From the 5' RACE reads, TCRdb called clonotypes with MiXCR, one entry per CDR3 protein. The table lists some 1.5 million distinct CDR3 sequences, 28% of them singletons, with more than 6% in the top ten. With regard to this clonotype: Antigen specificity is unknown.

The TCR comes from a woman aged 30 to 39 in good health. The sequencing sample was made of blood.

The CDR3 DNA follows: TGCAGTGCTAGAGATATGGGTGAAGCTTTCTTT. Protein: CSARDMGEAFF. The chain recombines TRBV20-1 with TRBJ1-1; no clear D gene. Trimming stripped 0 bases from V and 7 bases from J, with 6 bases between. The CDR3 extends over 11 amino acids. Germline V gives CDR1 DFQATT, CDR2 SNEGSKA (reference sequence).